This T cell receptor (beta chain) emerged from a study of blood T cell repertoires in COVID-19. Whole-study context: T cells, B-cell-depleted T cells, or PBMCs provided the cDNA or gDNA that served as material.

The study recruited people aged about 18 to 95 years across roughly 23 US areas. Either two negative PCRs, clearance, or symptom resolution qualified Cohort 3 donors as recovered. This CDR3 is 14 amino acids long. V lost 3 bases and J 2 bases, leaving 9 bases between the germline ends. Per the germline V gene, CDR1 is SGHAT and CDR2 is FQNNGV. Original handling: From reference gene primer amplification, estimates of nucleated cell counts were derived. Using immunoSEQ multiplex PCR, the repertoire was profiled, and TCRdb retains in-frame clones only, with some absent. From that table come the V and J calls and clone size; the DNA was used to work out D and trimming. Of over 150,000 clones in the sample, approximately 84% were seen once.

The gene calls are TRBV11-2 and TRBJ2-3; unclear D gene. Sequenced material: PBMCs or T cells enriched from blood (not recorded which). The clonotype originates from a woman aged 50 to 60 who had recovered from COVID-19. The CDR3 DNA follows: TGTGCCAGCAGCTTCAACACAAACACAGATACGCAGTATTTT. It yields the protein CASSFNTNTDTQYF.